The 24 T cell receptor beta chains below were found in one sample sequenced in a study of Ad26.COV2.S vaccination and SARS-CoV-2 variants. The sample's treatment: approximately 18 received Ad26.COV2.S at low or high dose, single or two shots; roughly five received placebo; per-sample allocation not given. Repertoires come from day 63 after the first vaccine or placebo injection. Here immunoSEQ multiplex PCR was the method, and the copy in TCRdb shows in-frame clones only, minus some. Among around 450,000 clones listed, 89% were seen once. The specimen was peripheral blood, collected in a trial of Ad26.COV2.S vaccine versus placebo. The receptors shown here come from a person between 18 and 60 years old who received the Ad26.COV2.S COVID-19 vaccine or a placebo.

The V gene is TRBV11-2, the J gene TRBJ2-1; 7 positions match TRBD2. This CDR3 comprises 16 residues. The germline V gene encodes CDR1 SGHAT and CDR2 FQNNGV. V lost 4 bases to trimming and J lost 3 bases; unmatched junction nucleotides: 9. The CDR3 loop is CASSSRGERGYNEQFF. The CDR3 bases are TGTGCCAGCAGCTCACGCGGTGAGCGGGGCTACAATGAGCAGTTCTTC.

This chain links TRBV30 with TRBJ1-2, with D possibly matching TRBD1 (5 bases). CDR3 length: 16 residues. Trimming took off 2 bases at V and 3 bases at J, with 19 bases between the two ends. CDR1 and CDR2 from the germline V gene are GTSNPN and SVGIG (reference sequence). The DNA of the CDR3 is TGTGCCTGGAGTTTCCACCTCGGGGGGAGTGACTATGGCTACACCTTC. Its protein product is CAWSFHLGGSDYGYTF.

The chain combines TRBV14 with TRBJ1-2, with D uncertain. CDR1 is SGHDN and CDR2 is FVKESK in the germline V gene. V lost 4 bases and J 4 bases, leaving 16 bases between the germline ends. This CDR3 has 15 residues. The CDR3 spells CASSRVGVRSYGYTF. CDR3 nucleotide sequence: TGTGCCAGCAGCCGAGTTGGGGTGAGAAGCTATGGCTACACCTTC.

The V and J genes are TRBV7-2 and TRBJ2-1, with TRBD1 matching 8 bases. Germline V gene data show CDR1 as SGHTA and CDR2 as FQGNSA. The trim removed 3 bases at V and 12 bases at J, leaving 10 bases unmatched. The CDR3 is made up of 14 amino acids. The DNA for the CDR3 is TGTGCCAGCAGCTTTACGGACAGGGAAGATGTGCAGTTCTTC. Amino acids: CASSFTDREDVQFF.

The chain joins TRBV2 to TRBJ2-5; 10 positions match TRBD1. Trimming took 4 bases from V and 5 from J; bases not matched to a gene: 7. CDR1 and CDR2 from the germline V gene are SNHLY and FYNNEI. The CDR3 totals 15 residues. The DNA of the CDR3 is TGTGCCAGCAGTGGCGGGGACAGGGGTTTGGAGACCCAGTACTTC. It encodes CASSGGDRGLETQYF.

The J gene is TRBJ2-1, the V gene TRBV7-2; 10 bases line up with TRBD2. Germline lookup yields CDR1 SGHTA and CDR2 FQGNSA. The V and J ends lost 6 bases and 4 bases, in that order; junction bases with no gene match: 9. The CDR3 spans 16 residues. The CDR3: CASRLAGTSVYNEQFF. As DNA, the CDR3 is TGTGCCAGCAGGCTCGCCGGGACTAGCGTGTACAATGAGCAGTTCTTC.

The CDR3 region is CASSLDRGQNTEAFF. Written as DNA, the CDR3 is TGTGCCAGCAGCTTAGATAGGGGCCAGAACACTGAAGCTTTCTTT. This chain connects TRBV7-2 to TRBJ1-1; a weak D match, TRBD1 (5 bases). Germline lookup yields CDR1 SGHTA and CDR2 FQGNSA. This CDR3 has 15 amino acids. The V gene lost 1 base and the J gene lost 1 base, with 10 bases spanning the gap.

This chain connects TRBV9 to TRBJ2-5; no clear D gene. Germline V lookup: CDR1 SGDLS, CDR2 YYNGEE. Trimming stripped 4 bases from V and 0 bases from J, with 13 bases between. The CDR3 has 15 amino acids. The CDR3: CASSSSDPDQETQYF. CDR3 bases: TGTGCCAGCAGCTCTTCCGACCCGGACCAAGAGACCCAGTACTTC.

The V and J genes are TRBV27 and TRBJ1-2, with D possibly TRBD1 on 5 matching bases. V lost 6 bases and J lost 8, with 19 bases in between. The CDR3 is made up of 14 amino acids. Looked up from germline, CDR1 is MNHEY and CDR2 is SMNVEV (reference sequence). The CDR3 DNA follows: TGTGCCAGCAGCCCTGGAGGGGCAGGGTGGGGCTACACCTTC. Its protein is CASSPGGAGWGYTF.

The gene calls are TRBV27 and TRBJ1-4, with D tentatively TRBD1 (6 bases). V was clipped by 4 bases and J by 8 bases, with 14 bases between them. CDR3 length: 14 amino acids. Germline values: CDR1 MNHEY, CDR2 SMNVEV (reference sequence). CDR3 DNA sequence: TGTGCCAGCAGTTGGACGGGGGGCCGGGAAAAACTGTTTTTT. Translation gives CASSWTGGREKLFF.

The chain uses TRBV7-2 and TRBJ2-5, with 7 bases fitting TRBD1. The germline gives CDR1 SGHTA, CDR2 FQGNSA. There are 14 residues in the CDR3. V trimming: 1 base; J trimming: 7 bases; junction bases outside the gene matches: 6. The DNA for the CDR3 is TGTGCCAGCAGCTTAGACAGGGGTGAGGGGACCCAGTACTTC. It codes for CASSLDRGEGTQYF.

The genes are TRBV5-7 and TRBJ1-5; TRBD1 aligns across 7 bases. TRBV5-7 is annotated as an ORF whose role is uncertain. The J segment lost 2 bases and the V segment lost 1 base, leaving 6 bases of the junction unmatched. This CDR3 has 16 amino acids. The CDR3 sequence is CASSLHSTGGNQPQHF. CDR3 nucleotide sequence: TGTGCCAGCAGCTTGCACTCAACAGGGGGCAATCAGCCCCAGCATTTT.

This chain links TRBV28 with TRBJ2-5, with D possibly matching TRBD1 (6 bases). Looked up from germline, CDR1 is MDHEN and CDR2 is SYDVKM. The CDR3 sequence is 14 residues long. Trimming shortened V by 3 bases and J by 5 bases, and 13 bases separated the two germline ends. The DNA of the CDR3 is TGTGCCAGCAGTTTCCGTGGGACACTGGAGACCCAGTACTTC. Amino acid sequence: CASSFRGTLETQYF.

V and J are TRBV6-5 and TRBJ2-1; TRBD1 aligns across 8 bases. The trim removed 8 bases at V and 9 bases at J, leaving 9 bases unmatched. Germline V CDR1 and CDR2: MNHEY, SVGAGI. The CDR3 spans 13 residues. For the CDR3, the DNA is TGTGCCAGCTTGGGCGGCAGGGGGCCTGAGCAGTTCTTC. Translating it yields CASLGGRGPEQFF.

V is TRBV5-4 and J is TRBJ2-1; a possible D gene is TRBD1 (5 bases). Germline lookup yields CDR1 SGHNT and CDR2 YYREEE (reference sequence). Trimming stripped 0 bases from V and 16 bases from J, with 17 bases between. The CDR3 is 13 residues long. The chain's CDR3 is CASSLEQVGGRFF. The CDR3 region has the DNA TGTGCCAGCAGCTTGGAACAGGTCGGCGGAAGATTCTTC.

In its sample, this clone was seen a few times. This chain joins TRBV9 and TRBJ1-3; D unresolved. Germline CDR1 SGDLS, CDR2 YYNGEE. This CDR3 contains 14 residues. Trimming pared 0 bases from V and 0 bases from J, leaving 4 bases between. This chain's CDR3 is CASSVESSGNTIYF. CDR3 DNA sequence: TGTGCCAGCAGCGTAGAAAGCTCTGGAAACACCATATATTTT.

The rearrangement uses TRBV27 and TRBJ1-2; 7 nucleotides agree with TRBD1. This CDR3 is 16 amino acids long. J lost 2 bases, V lost 3 bases, and 9 bases had no gene match. Germline-derived CDR1 and CDR2 are MNHEY and SMNVEV (reference sequence). For the CDR3, the DNA is TGTGCCAGCAGTTTCGACAGGGAAAATCGAAACTATGGCTACACCTTC. It translates to CASSFDRENRNYGYTF.

The CDR3 DNA reads TGTGCCAGCAGCTCACCACAGGGGGGAAACTACGAGCAGTACTTC. It encodes CASSSPQGGNYEQYF. The V and J genes are TRBV7-2 and TRBJ2-7; 8 nucleotides agree with TRBD1. Germline V gene sequence: CDR1 SGHTA, CDR2 FQGNSA. The trim removed 4 bases at V and 3 bases at J, leaving 8 bases unmatched. The length of the CDR3 is 15 residues.

This chain uses TRBV4-2 with TRBJ1-3, with a tentative D call TRBD1 (5 bases). Trimming pared 3 bases from V and 2 bases from J, leaving 8 bases between. The CDR3 runs 14 residues. Per the germline V gene, CDR1 is LGHNA and CDR2 is YNFKEQ. The CDR3 DNA sequence: TGTGCCAGCAGCCAGGGACTAACTGGAAACACCATATATTTT. Its translation is CASSQGLTGNTIYF.

The chain links TRBV19 to TRBJ2-6; D not resolved. V lost 0 bases, J lost 3 bases, and 9 bases lay in between. Germline V gene data show CDR1 as LNHDA and CDR2 as SQIVND (reference sequence). The CDR3 contains 16 residues. The CDR3 nucleotides read TGTGCCAGTAGTATAGATTGGGGTTTTGGGGCCAACGTCCTGACTTTC. The encoded protein is CASSIDWGFGANVLTF.

The CDR3 protein is CASSPPGTSGTRPRTYEQYV. For the CDR3, the DNA is TGTGCCAGCTCACCCCCCGGGACTAGCGGGACTCGCCCGAGAACCTACGAGCAGTACGTC. The chain employs TRBV18 and TRBJ2-7, with 13 nucleotides matching TRBD2. The J segment lost 2 bases and the V segment lost 3 bases, leaving 16 bases of the junction unmatched. The germline CDR1 and CDR2 sequences are KGHSH and LQKENI. The CDR3 has 20 residues.

The chain employs TRBV19 and TRBJ2-6; a possible D gene is TRBD2 (6 bases). This CDR3 has 15 residues. Deletions cut 1 base from V and 4 bases from J, with 8 bases between. Germline assignment: CDR1 LNHDA and CDR2 SQIVND (reference sequence). DNA for the CDR3: TGTGCCAGTAGTATAGCGGGAGAGGGGGCCAACGTCCTGACTTTC. This encodes CASSIAGEGANVLTF. The full variable domain, its missing parts supplied by reference TRBV19 and TRBJ2-6, is DGGITQSPKYLFRKEGQNVTLSCEQNLNHDAMYWYRQDPGQGLRLIYYSQIVNDFQKGDIAEGYSVSREKKESFPLTVTSAQKNPTAFYLCASSIAGEGANVLTFGAGSRLTVL.

V usage is TRBV18 and J usage is TRBJ2-7; D possibly corresponds to TRBD1 (5 bases). This CDR3 is built from 12 residues. V was pared by 6 bases and J by 3 bases, with 9 bases between. Germline V gives CDR1 KGHSH, CDR2 LQKENI. The CDR3 coding sequence is TGTGCCAGCTCCATGCAGGGCTACGAGCAGTACTTC. This translates into CASSMQGYEQYF.

The chain couples TRBV23-1 to TRBJ2-5, with D possibly being TRBD1 (5 bases). TRBV23-1 is an ORF, and what it does is uncertain. Trimming removed 6 bases at V and 5 bases at J, with 10 bases between. The length of the CDR3 is 12 residues. CDR3 DNA sequence: TGCGCCAGCAGCCGCAGGGCGGAGACCCAGTACTTC. It specifies CASSRRAETQYF.